Presented here are 8 T cell receptor beta chains from one specimen sequenced in a study of Graves' ophthalmopathy and Graves' hyperthyroidism. Beta-chain TCR CDR3 regions were amplified from RNA transcripts. The first round was an RT-PCR with HTBI primers, and the second round was a multiplex PCR. Via MiXCR, TCRdb re-called the multiplex PCR reads, giving one row per CDR3 protein. The sample has 200,000 to 250,000 distinct CDR3 sequences; 25% to 30% are singletons. Sequencing used peripheral blood. These receptor sequences come from a man between 50 and 59 years old with Graves' ophthalmopathy.

The chain links TRBV27 to TRBJ2-5; tentatively, D is TRBD1 (5 bases). V shed 1 base and J shed 5 bases, with 14 bases lying between them. Germline V CDR1 and CDR2: MNHEY, SMNVEV (reference sequence). The CDR3 is 15 amino acids. CDR3 sequence reads: CASSLLAGLCETQYF. CDR3 coding DNA: TGTGCCAGCAGTTTATTGGCAGGGCTGTGCGAGACCCAGTACTTC.

This clonotype has a count of ten or more. The chain joins TRBV28 to TRBJ2-5; 10 nucleotides line up with TRBD2. V lost 6 bases, J lost 4 bases, and 11 bases stayed unmatched. This CDR3 is built from 16 residues. Germline V gene lookup returns CDR1 MDHEN and CDR2 SYDVKM. The CDR3 nucleotides are TGTGCCAGCAGGTCCCCGGGACTAGCGTCGCGAGAGACCCAGTACTTC. This translates into CASRSPGLASRETQYF.

There are many counts of this clonotype. The chain couples TRBV11-2 to TRBJ2-5; 8 bases are a match to TRBD1. The CDR3 spans 16 residues. The germline gives CDR1 SGHAT, CDR2 FQNNGV. After removal of 1 base from V and 5 bases from J, the junction contained 9 bases not matched to a gene. The CDR3, as DNA: TGTGCCAGCAGCTTAGCGGTGGACAGGGACGGCGAGACCCAGTACTTC. Translating gives CASSLAVDRDGETQYF.

As DNA, the CDR3 is TGTGCCAGCAGGACCGGGACAGGGGAGGATCAGCCCCAGCATTTT. As protein: CASRTGTGEDQPQHF. The chain has TRBV12-3 or TRBV12-4 and TRBJ1-5; TRBD1 matches at 10 bases. The CDR3 sequence is 15 residues long. Trimming took 6 bases from V and 5 from J; bases not matched to a gene: 7.

This clonotype was seen many times. The rearrangement joins TRBV12-3 or TRBV12-4 to TRBJ2-2; 8 bases match TRBD1. The V gene end was trimmed by 5 bases and the J gene end by 5 bases; junction bases not matched to a gene: 10. CDR3 length equals 16 residues. CDR3 protein: CASSKTGGMGTGELFF. Here the CDR3 DNA reads TGTGCCAGCAGTAAAACAGGGGGTATGGGTACCGGGGAGCTGTTTTTT.

The chain uses TRBV20-1 and TRBJ2-7; D is ambiguous. The CDR3 runs 14 residues. Trimming pared 3 bases from V and 5 bases from J, leaving 17 bases between. Germline CDR1 and CDR2: DFQATT and SNEGSKA (reference sequence). This CDR3 reads CSARVVGGNHEQYF. Here the CDR3 DNA reads TGCAGTGCTAGGGTTGTGGGTGGGAACCACGAGCAGTACTTC.

At least ten counts were recorded for this clonotype. The rearrangement joins TRBV27 to TRBJ2-7; D gene unclear. This CDR3 is built from 14 residues. Germline V CDR1 and CDR2: MNHEY, SMNVEV (reference sequence). Trimming took off 5 bases at V and 2 bases at J, with 13 bases between the two ends. The CDR3 loop reads CASSQVSAPYEQYF. CDR3 in DNA: TGTGCCAGCAGTCAGGTTTCAGCACCCTACGAGCAGTACTTC.

This clonotype was counted at least ten times. V is TRBV20-1 and J is TRBJ2-7; TRBD2 matches 14 bases. Germline CDR1 reads DFQATT; CDR2 reads SNEGSKA (reference sequence). Trimming removed 3 bases from V and 2 bases from J; junction bases left unmatched: 9. The CDR3 extends over 17 amino acids. CDR3 sequence (DNA): TGCAGTGCTAGCGCGAAAGGGACTAGCGGGAGTGCCTACGAGCAGTACTTC. Translation gives CSASAKGTSGSAYEQYF.